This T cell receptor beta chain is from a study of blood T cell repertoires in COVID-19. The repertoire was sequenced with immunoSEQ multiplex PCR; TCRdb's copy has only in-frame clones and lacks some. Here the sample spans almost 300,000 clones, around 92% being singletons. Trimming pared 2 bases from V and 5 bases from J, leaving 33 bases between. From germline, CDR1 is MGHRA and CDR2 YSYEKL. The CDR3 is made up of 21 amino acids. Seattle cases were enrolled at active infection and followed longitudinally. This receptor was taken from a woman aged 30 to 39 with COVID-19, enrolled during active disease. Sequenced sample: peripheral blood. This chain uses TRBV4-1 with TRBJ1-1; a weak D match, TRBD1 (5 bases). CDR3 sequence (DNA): TGCGCCAGCAGCCAATTCCAGGGAGGAAGACACTACGAAGTGGTTATAACTGAAGCTTTCTTT. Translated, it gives CASSQFQGGRHYEVVITEAFF.